A selection of T cell receptor beta chains follows, all from one sample in a study of blood T cell repertoires in COVID-19. Clones were read by immunoSEQ multiplex PCR, and TCRdb kept only the in-frame ones, dropping some. The repertoire holds around 78,000 clones, roughly 82% seen once, with around 20% in the top ten. Sequenced: peripheral blood. All receptors come from a human donor in a cohort sampled during active COVID-19. CDR3s include the opening cysteine and the closing phenylalanine or tryptophan. The D gene is left open where the match is weak. Clone size appears in some rows only: once, few, many, or a class for an expanded clone.

V gene	clone size	J gene	D gene	CDR3 DNA	CDR3 protein
TRBV5-1	NA	TRBJ1-2	NA	TGCGCCAGCAGCTCCCGAACGGGTTTGGGCTACACCTTC	CASSSRTGLGYTF
TRBV9	NA	TRBJ2-3	TRBD1	TGTGCCAGCAGCGTCAGGACAGGGGGCAGAGATACGCAGTATTTT	CASSVRTGGRDTQYF
TRBV10-3	NA	TRBJ1-1	NA	TGTGCCGTCAGAGCCAGGGGTGAGGCCGCGGCTGAAGCTTTCTTT	CAVRARGEAAAEAFF
TRBV4-2	NA	TRBJ1-1	NA	TGTGCCAGCAGCCGTTGGGGAACGCCGGAGGGCACTGAAGCTTTCTTT	CASSRWGTPEGTEAFF
TRBV6-5	NA	TRBJ2-7	NA	TGTGCCAGCAGTTACCAGTCCGGGACCTACGAGCAGTACTTC	CASSYQSGTYEQYF
TRBV5-1	few	TRBJ2-5	NA	TGCGCCAGCAGCTACGGACAGGGAGGGGAGACCCAGTACTTC	CASSYGQGGETQYF
TRBV12-5	once	TRBJ2-5	TRBD2	TGTGCTAGTGGGCCGAGGGGCGGGGGGGCCGTAGAGACCCAGTACTTC	CASGPRGGGAVETQYF
TRBV5-4	NA	TRBJ2-7	TRBD1	TGTGCCAGCAGCTTTTTATCCGGACAGGGGGGAACCTACGAGCAGTACTTC	CASSFLSGQGGTYEQYF
TRBV7-2	NA	TRBJ2-7	NA	TGTGCCAGCAGCTTAGCGGCGACTAGTAGTTACGAGCAGTACTTC	CASSLAATSSYEQYF
TRBV19	NA	TRBJ1-5	TRBD1	TGTGCCACTGGGGACAGGGAGAATCAGCCCCAGCATTTT	CATGDRENQPQHF
TRBV6-6	NA	TRBJ2-5	NA	TGTGCCAGCGGCAGGGTTGGTTCTGGAGAGACCCAGTACTTC	CASGRVGSGETQYF
TRBV5-1	NA	TRBJ1-5	TRBD1	TGCGCCAGCAGCCCCACAGGGGATCAGCCCCAGCATTTT	CASSPTGDQPQHF
TRBV2	NA	TRBJ2-7	TRBD1	TGTGCCAGCTCGACCGGGACAGGGGGTTACGAGCAGTACTTC	CASSTGTGGYEQYF
TRBV7-8	NA	TRBJ1-1	NA	TGTGCCAGCAGCTTAGTCGGGGGGAGCACTGAAGCTTTCTTT	CASSLVGGSTEAFF
TRBV7-2	NA	TRBJ1-5	NA	TGTGCCAGCAGCTTAGTGGAGAATCAGCCCCAGCATTTT	CASSLVENQPQHF
TRBV7-2	NA	TRBJ2-7	NA	TGTGCCAGCAGCTTAGGGACTGACACCTACGAGCAGTACTTC	CASSLGTDTYEQYF
TRBV6-5	NA	TRBJ2-7	NA	TGTGCCAGCAGTTACTCGGACAGTACCTACGAGCAGTACTTC	CASSYSDSTYEQYF
TRBV3-1/TRBV3-2	NA	TRBJ1-6	NA	TGTGCCAGCAGCCAAGAAGGGCAGGGGATGCGTCCCCTCCACTTT	CASSQEGQGMRPLHF
TRBV21-1	NA	TRBJ2-3	NA	TGTGCCAGCAGCAAAGCTGGACTAGCGGGGGGGCCGGTGTTAACAGATACGCAGTATTTT	CASSKAGLAGGPVLTDTQYF
TRBV5-1	NA	TRBJ1-1	NA	TGCGCCAGCAGCTTAGAACGCGGGGCTGAAGCTTTCTTT	CASSLERGAEAFF
TRBV13	NA	TRBJ2-5	TRBD2	TGTGCCAGCAGCGCTAGGACTAGCTCCCCGGGGACCCAGTACTTC	CASSARTSSPGTQYF
TRBV30	NA	TRBJ2-3	NA	TGTGCCTCCGACGGGAGCACAGATACGCAGTATTTT	CASDGSTDTQYF
TRBV12-3/TRBV12-4	NA	TRBJ2-7	NA	TGTGCCAGCAGTTTCGGTAACTACGAGCAGTACTTC	CASSFGNYEQYF
TRBV4-3	once	TRBJ1-4	TRBD1	TGCGCCAGCAGCCAAGAGTCGGTGGCGGGACAGAATGAAAAACTGTTTTTT	CASSQESVAGQNEKLFF
TRBV27	once	TRBJ2-7	NA	TGTGCCAGCAGGTCTGACAGCTACGAGCAGTACTTC	CASRSDSYEQYF
TRBV7-8	NA	TRBJ2-7	TRBD1	TGTGCCAGCAGCTACGGGACAGGGGGACCATACGAGCAGTACTTC	CASSYGTGGPYEQYF
TRBV11-2	NA	TRBJ2-3	NA	TGTGCCAGCAGCTTAGGCCTGAGCTCAGATACGCAGTATTTT	CASSLGLSSDTQYF
TRBV9	NA	TRBJ1-1	TRBD1	TGTGCCAGCAGCAGGGGGCAGAACACTGAAGCTTTCTTT	CASSRGQNTEAFF
TRBV6-5	NA	TRBJ1-6	NA	TGTGCCAGCAGTTATCCTGGGGCGGGGCTTCTCCACTTT	CASSYPGAGLLHF
TRBV29-1	NA	TRBJ1-1	NA	TGCAGCGCTAGTCACAGGGACACTGAAGCTTTCTTT	CSASHRDTEAFF
TRBV5-5	NA	TRBJ2-1	NA	TGTGCCAGCAGCTTACGCTATCGGAGCTCCTACAATGAGCAGTTCTTC	CASSLRYRSSYNEQFF
TRBV18	NA	TRBJ2-6	NA	TGTGCCAGCTCATACACAGGGAACGGGGCCAACGTCCTGACTTTC	CASSYTGNGANVLTF
TRBV2	NA	TRBJ2-7	TRBD1	TGTGCCAGCAGGGGGACAGTTGAGCAGTACTTC	CASRGTVEQYF
TRBV14	NA	TRBJ2-1	TRBD2	TGTGCCAGCAGCCGTCTAGCGGGGGGGCGGGAGCAGTTCTTC	CASSRLAGGREQFF
TRBV10-3	once	TRBJ2-1	NA	TGTGCCATCAGTGAGTCAAGGGACTTCAATGGTGGGTCCAATGAGCAGTTCTTC	CAISESRDFNGGSNEQFF
TRBV5-1	NA	TRBJ2-5	TRBD2	TGCGCCAGCAGCTTGGCCGGTAGCGGGGGCCAAGAGACCCAGTACTTC	CASSLAGSGGQETQYF
TRBV20-1	NA	TRBJ1-2	TRBD1	TGCAGTGCTAGTGGCCGGGGACAGGGCAAATATGGCTACACCTTC	CSASGRGQGKYGYTF
TRBV27	few	TRBJ2-2	NA	TGTGCCAGCCGTCCTATGCCCTTCCTCACCGGGGAGCTGTTTTTT	CASRPMPFLTGELFF
TRBV27	NA	TRBJ1-3	NA	TGTGCCAGCAGTGCCGGGGGGGGAGTCTCTGGAAACACCATATATTTT	CASSAGGGVSGNTIYF
TRBV2	NA	TRBJ2-7	TRBD2	TGTGCCAGCAGTGAGAATGGTGCGGGGGGGCTTAGCGAGCAGTACTTC	CASSENGAGGLSEQYF
TRBV20-1	NA	TRBJ2-7	NA	TGCAGTGTTAATAGGGGCTACGAGCAGTACTTC	CSVNRGYEQYF
TRBV5-8	NA	TRBJ1-2	NA	TGTGCCAGCAGCCAGGGGAGAGGCAACTATGGCTACACCTTC	CASSQGRGNYGYTF
TRBV7-2	NA	TRBJ2-7	TRBD2	TGTGCCAGCAGCTTAGCGGGGGGGGTCTCCTACGAGCAGTACTTC	CASSLAGGVSYEQYF
TRBV7-3	NA	TRBJ2-5	TRBD2	TGTGCCAGCAGCCTGGATGGGAGGGAAGGGACCCAGTACTTC	CASSLDGREGTQYF
TRBV6-6	NA	TRBJ1-2	NA	TGTGCCAGTAGACAGGACCAAAACCTCAACTATGGCTACACCTTC	CASRQDQNLNYGYTF
TRBV7-9	NA	TRBJ1-2	NA	TGTGCCAGCAGCTGGACAGACCCCTATGGCTACACCTTC	CASSWTDPYGYTF
TRBV27	NA	TRBJ2-3	NA	TGTGCCAGCAAGTGGCGGGGACGAACAGATACGCAGTATTTT	CASKWRGRTDTQYF
TRBV27	NA	TRBJ2-1	NA	TGTGCCAGCAGTTTTTCCGTAAATGAGCAGTTCTTC	CASSFSVNEQFF
TRBV6-5	NA	TRBJ1-1	NA	TGTGCCAGCAGTTACTTACAGGGAGGGACTGAAGCTTTCTTT	CASSYLQGGTEAFF